The clone carrying this TCR beta chain has only one observation. Using immunoSEQ multiplex PCR, the repertoire was profiled, and TCRdb retains in-frame clones only, with some absent. The sample records approximately 150,000 clones, roughly 92% being singletons. This entry comes from a study of T cell responses to AZD1222 COVID-19 vaccine. Study overall: Investigators merged groups given second doses at roughly 4 or roughly 12 weeks.

Germline V gene data show CDR1 as LGHDT and CDR2 as YNNKEL (reference sequence). V was trimmed by 5 bases and J by 11 bases, leaving 12 bases between them. This CDR3 contains 11 residues. This TCR was recovered from an adult in good health. This sequence joins TRBV3-1 (or the pseudogene TRBV3-2) and TRBJ1-1; D possibly corresponds to TRBD1 (5 bases). Here the sequenced sample was peripheral blood, taken on day 0 of AZD1222 vaccination. CDR3 amino acids: CASSVKGLAFF. CDR3 sequence (DNA): TGTGCCAGCAGCGTAAAGGGGTTGGCTTTCTTT.